Listed here are 31 T cell receptor beta chains from one sample, sequenced in a study of blood T cell repertoires in COVID-19. Profiled with immunoSEQ multiplex PCR; TCRdb holds only in-frame clones, not every one. The sample contains some 250,000 clones, 88% of which appear only once. Sequenced material: peripheral blood. These receptors originate from a woman aged 40 to 50 who had recovered from COVID-19.

The chain is built from TRBV27 and TRBJ1-1, with D possibly TRBD1 on 6 matching bases. CDR1 MNHEY and CDR2 SMNVEV come from the germline V gene (reference sequence). The CDR3 length is 17 residues. Trimming stripped 5 bases from V and 3 bases from J, with 22 bases between. The CDR3 is CASSVGTLGIGYTEAFF. CDR3 nucleotides: TGTGCCAGCAGTGTGGGGACATTAGGGATCGGGTACACTGAAGCTTTCTTT.

The chain couples TRBV11-2 to TRBJ1-1; D is possibly TRBD1 (6 bases). The CDR3 loop spans 14 amino acids. Germline CDR1 SGHAT, CDR2 FQNNGV. Trimming shortened V by 3 bases and J by 1 base, and 9 bases separated the two germline ends. The CDR3 reads CASSFTGTNTEAFF. In DNA form, the CDR3 reads TGTGCCAGCAGCTTCACAGGGACGAACACTGAAGCTTTCTTT.

V gene TRBV9 combines with J gene TRBJ2-1; TRBD1 agrees at 9 bases. Germline values: CDR1 SGDLS, CDR2 YYNGEE. V was clipped by 4 bases and J by 1 base; unmatched bases: 3. CDR3 length equals 15 residues. The CDR3 reads CASSLGQGSYNEQFF. Written as DNA, the CDR3 is TGTGCCAGCAGCCTGGGACAGGGTTCCTACAATGAGCAGTTCTTC.

This clone came up a few times. The rearrangement joins TRBV4-3 to TRBJ1-3; D unresolved. Trimming took 0 bases from V and 2 from J, leaving 8 bases between them. CDR3 size: 15 residues. Per germline, CDR1 LGHNA and CDR2 YSLEER. The CDR3 reads CASSQDPGTGNTIYF. Written as DNA, the CDR3 is TGCGCCAGCAGCCAAGATCCCGGGACTGGAAACACCATATATTTT.

The chain links TRBV18 to TRBJ2-1; TRBD2 is a possible D gene (6 bases). There are 17 residues in the CDR3. Trimming took 0 bases from V and 4 from J, leaving 16 bases between them. CDR1 and CDR2 (germline): KGHSH, LQKENI. This chain's CDR3 is CASSPPYGSGPYNEQFF. The CDR3 DNA is TGTGCCAGCTCACCACCGTACGGTAGCGGTCCATACAATGAGCAGTTCTTC.

The chain employs TRBV12-3 or TRBV12-4 and TRBJ2-1; D remains unclear. CDR3 size: 13 residues. The V and J ends lost 5 bases and 2 bases respectively, with 7 bases between them. CDR3 nucleotide sequence: TGTGCCAGCAGTCCCCCGGCCTACAATGAGCAGTTCTTC. Its translation: CASSPPAYNEQFF.

This chain joins TRBV9 and TRBJ1-6, with TRBD1 matching over 9 bases. Trimming removed 3 bases from V and 9 bases from J; junction bases left unmatched: 10. The CDR3 totals 16 residues. The germline V gene encodes CDR1 SGDLS and CDR2 YYNGEE. CDR3 sequence: CASSAPWGTGFSPLHF. The DNA for the CDR3 is TGTGCCAGCAGCGCCCCTTGGGGGACAGGGTTTTCACCCCTCCACTTT.

The V and J genes are TRBV30 and TRBJ1-5; 9 bases fit TRBD1. CDR1 GTSNPN and CDR2 SVGIG come from the germline V gene (reference sequence). There are 14 residues in the CDR3. Unmatched junction bases numbered 3, after V lost 1 base and J lost 5 bases. In DNA form, the CDR3 reads TGTGCCTGGAGTGGGGGACAGGGCGATCAGCCCCAGCATTTT. As protein: CAWSGGQGDQPQHF.

This clone was counted a single time. The chain combines TRBV21-1 with TRBJ1-6. TRBV21-1 is a recognized pseudogene. CDR3 length: 17 residues. CDR3 sequence reads: CASSKGGGRAYNSPLHF. DNA for the CDR3: TGTGCCAGCAGCAAAGGGGGGGGCAGGGCCTATAATTCACCCCTCCACTTT.

CDR3 sequence (DNA): TGCGCCAGCAGCCAAGCGGACTTCGATGAGCAGTTCTTC. This translates into CASSQADFDEQFF. The chain carries TRBV4-1 and TRBJ2-1; D is perhaps TRBD2 (5 bases). The germline V gene has CDR1 MGHRA and CDR2 YSYEKL. This CDR3 comprises 13 residues. The V end lost 1 base, the J end lost 8 bases, and 9 bases lay between the germline ends.

This chain uses TRBV7-9 with TRBJ2-1; TRBD2 agrees at 10 bases. Germline V gene data show CDR1 as SEHNR and CDR2 as FQNEAQ (reference sequence). The CDR3 spans 16 residues. Losses at the gene ends were 8 bases for V and 7 bases for J; bases not matched to a gene: 14. The CDR3 DNA follows: TGTGCCAGCGCCTCTCTTGGGGGTAGCGGGAGGAATGAGCAGTTCTTC. Amino acid sequence: CASASLGGSGRNEQFF.

The chain links TRBV5-4 to TRBJ2-1; D possibly corresponds to TRBD2 (6 bases). Germline V lookup: CDR1 SGHNT, CDR2 YYREEE (reference sequence). The CDR3 totals 13 residues. V was pared by 4 bases and J by 7 bases, with 12 bases between. The chain's CDR3 is CASSPAGSNEQFF. Written as DNA, the CDR3 is TGTGCCAGCAGCCCGGCGGGGTCTAATGAGCAGTTCTTC.

The genes are TRBV18 and TRBJ2-2; TRBD2 matches at 7 bases. Germline CDR1 is KGHSH and CDR2 is LQKENI. This CDR3 has 16 residues. V was clipped by 3 bases and J by 5 bases; unmatched bases: 9. In nucleotides, the CDR3 is TGTGCCAGCTCACCCATGGCGGGAGATAATACCGGGGAGCTGTTTTTT. The encoded protein is CASSPMAGDNTGELFF.

In this sample, this clone turned up once. The chain couples TRBV12-3 or TRBV12-4 to TRBJ2-7, with a tentative D call TRBD1 (6 bases). The length of the CDR3 is 13 residues. The V end was cut by 4 bases, the J end by 2 bases, with 9 bases between. The CDR3: CASSWQGTYEQYF. The CDR3 nucleotides read TGTGCCAGCAGTTGGCAGGGGACCTACGAGCAGTACTTC.

The V and J genes are TRBV19 and TRBJ2-3, with 7 bases identical to TRBD2. Germline values: CDR1 LNHDA, CDR2 SQIVND (reference sequence). V lost 10 bases and J lost 1; bases outside the gene matches: 8. This CDR3 comprises 14 residues. This CDR3 reads CATSGGVGTDTQYF. Written as DNA, the CDR3 is TGTGCCACCAGTGGGGGGGTGGGCACAGATACGCAGTATTTT.

The chain couples TRBV9 to TRBJ2-1, with a possible D match to TRBD2 (6 bases). CDR3 length: 16 residues. V was pared by 0 bases and J by 10 bases, with 20 bases between. Germline loops: CDR1 SGDLS, CDR2 YYNGEE. This chain's CDR3 is CASSVGPAANRGEQFF. CDR3 nucleotide sequence: TGTGCCAGCAGCGTAGGCCCCGCGGCCAACCGGGGGGAGCAGTTCTTC. Drawing the rest from reference TRBV9 and TRBJ2-1, the complete variable domain is DSGVTQTPKHLITATGQRVTLRCSPRSGDLSVYWYQQSLDQGLQFLIQYYNGEERAKGNILERFSAQQFPDLHSELNLSSLELGDSALYFCASSVGPAANRGEQFFGPGTRLTVL.

The gene calls are TRBV6-6 and TRBJ1-2, with TRBD1 matching 7 bases. The CDR3 has 13 amino acids. V lost 6 bases and J lost 6; bases outside the gene matches: 7. Germline-derived CDR1 and CDR2 are MNHNY and SVGAGI (reference sequence). CDR3 sequence: CASSRRQGDGYTF. CDR3 in DNA: TGTGCCAGCAGCAGACGACAGGGCGATGGCTACACCTTC.

This chain joins TRBV2 and TRBJ2-3, with D possibly TRBD1 on 5 matching bases. The CDR3 runs to 13 residues. Between the trimmed V and J ends, which lost 5 bases and 3 bases, there was a span of 9 bases. Germline CDR1 reads SNHLY; CDR2 reads FYNNEI. CDR3 sequence: CASSWGRTDTQYF. The CDR3 nucleotides read TGTGCCAGCAGTTGGGGCAGAACAGATACGCAGTATTTT.

The table lists this clone with a few counts. The genes are TRBV2 and TRBJ2-2; 7 positions match TRBD1. V was clipped by 6 bases and J by 3 bases; unmatched bases: 10. Per the germline V gene, CDR1 is SNHLY and CDR2 is FYNNEI. CDR3 length: 16 residues. The CDR3 protein is CASSQMGQPDTGELFF. DNA for the CDR3: TGTGCCAGCAGCCAAATGGGACAGCCGGACACCGGGGAGCTGTTTTTT.

The gene calls are TRBV30 and TRBJ1-5; D not certain. V lost 0 bases and J lost 12, with 9 bases in between. Germline lookup yields CDR1 GTSNPN and CDR2 SVGIG (reference sequence). The CDR3 spans 11 residues. In nucleotides, the CDR3 is TGTGCCTGGAGTGTTGGCGGGGACCAGCATTTT. The encoded protein is CAWSVGGDQHF.

The chain has TRBV19 and TRBJ2-2; TRBD1 aligns across 7 bases. The CDR3 extends over 14 amino acids. CDR1 LNHDA and CDR2 SQIVND come from the germline V gene (reference sequence). Germline trimming cut 4 bases from V and 6 bases from J; bases unmatched to any gene: 5. The CDR3 bases are TGTGCCAGTAGTAACAGGGGTCGGGCCGGGGAGCTGTTTTTT. It specifies CASSNRGRAGELFF. Using reference TRBV19 and TRBJ2-2 for the parts outside the CDR3, the full variable domain is DGGITQSPKYLFRKEGQNVTLSCEQNLNHDAMYWYRQDPGQGLRLIYYSQIVNDFQKGDIAEGYSVSREKKESFPLTVTSAQKNPTAFYLCASSNRGRAGELFFGEGSRLTVL.

This clone appeared a single time. The chain uses TRBV10-3 and TRBJ2-7; the D gene is possibly TRBD1 (5 bases). Trimming removed 10 bases at V and 2 bases at J, with 12 bases between. CDR1 and CDR2 from the germline V gene are ENHRY and SYGVKD. The CDR3 contains 12 residues. Here the CDR3 reads CANTGSPYEQYV. DNA for the CDR3: TGTGCCAACACAGGCTCCCCCTACGAGCAGTACGTC.

The rearrangement links TRBV3-1 (or the pseudogene TRBV3-2) to TRBJ2-1; 8 nucleotides agree with TRBD1. The CDR3 covers 16 residues. Trimming at V came to 0 bases and at J to 4 bases, leaving 5 bases not matched to a gene. Germline V gene lookup returns CDR1 LGHDT and CDR2 YNNKEL (reference sequence). In nucleotides, the CDR3 is TGTGCCAGCAGCCAAGATGCAGGGGGCGCGTACAATGAGCAGTTCTTC. It encodes CASSQDAGGAYNEQFF.

The rearrangement links TRBV2 to TRBJ1-3; possibly TRBD1 for D (6 bases). Looked up from germline, CDR1 is SNHLY and CDR2 is FYNNEI. The CDR3 contains 15 residues. V was shortened by 6 bases and J by 0 bases, with 12 bases between the two germline ends. CDR3 nucleotide sequence: TGTGCCAGCAGCGGGACAAGGCTCTCTGGAAACACCATATATTTT. This sequence encodes CASSGTRLSGNTIYF.

CDR3 coding DNA: TGTGCCAGCTCACCAAGGCTGAAGGGGTATGGCACTGAAGCTTTCTTT. Protein sequence: CASSPRLKGYGTEAFF. The rearrangement uses TRBV18 and TRBJ1-1; tentatively, D is TRBD1 (5 bases). The CDR3 totals 16 residues. V gave up 2 bases and J gave up 4 bases, with 17 bases separating them. Looked up from germline, CDR1 is KGHSH and CDR2 is LQKENI.

The V call is TRBV6-5, the J call TRBJ1-5, with D perhaps matching TRBD1 (5 bases). Trimming shortened V by 5 bases and J by 9 bases, and 11 bases separated the two germline ends. There are 12 residues in the CDR3. CDR1 is MNHEY and CDR2 is SVGAGI in the germline V gene. This CDR3 is CASSLMGGPQHF. For the CDR3, the DNA is TGTGCCAGCAGTCTCATGGGGGGGCCCCAGCATTTT.

This chain links TRBV19 with TRBJ1-1; 11 nucleotides agree with TRBD1. The length of the CDR3 is 15 residues. V trimming: 3 bases; J trimming: 7 bases; junction bases outside the gene matches: 7. Germline CDR1 and CDR2: LNHDA and SQIVND (reference sequence). CDR3 coding DNA: TGTGCCAGTAGTATCCGTCCCGGGACAGGGGGTGAAGCTTTCTTT. Translating gives CASSIRPGTGGEAFF.

The V gene is TRBV6-2 or TRBV6-3, the J gene TRBJ1-1; 7 positions match TRBD1. This CDR3 region has 14 residues. The V gene end was trimmed by 5 bases and the J gene end by 1 base; junction bases not matched to a gene: 4. CDR1 and CDR2 from the germline V gene are MNHEY and SVGEGT. As DNA, the CDR3 is TGTGCCAGCAGTAACCGACAGGGGAACACTGAAGCTTTCTTT. The encoded protein is CASSNRQGNTEAFF.

This chain links TRBV5-4 with TRBJ2-7; D might be TRBD2 (6 bases). Germline V CDR1 and CDR2: SGHNT, YYREEE (reference sequence). This CDR3 is 14 amino acids long. Trimming took 4 bases from V and 6 from J, leaving 17 bases between them. The CDR3 DNA is TGTGCCAGCAGCCGAGGGGACTCGCGGGGCGAGCAGTACTTC. Translating gives CASSRGDSRGEQYF. The full variable domain, rest sourced from reference TRBV5-4 and TRBJ2-7, is ETGVTQSPTHLIKTRGQQVTLRCSSQSGHNTVSWYQQALGQGPQFIFQYYREEENGRGNFPPRFSGLQFPNYSSELNVNALELDDSALYLCASSRGDSRGEQYFGPGTRLTVT.

The rearrangement links TRBV4-2 to TRBJ2-2; D is possibly TRBD1 (5 bases). This CDR3 is 17 amino acids long. V lost 3 bases and J lost 1, with 15 bases in between. CDR1 LGHNA and CDR2 YNFKEQ come from the germline V gene. The CDR3 DNA reads TGTGCCAGCAGCCAGGCCCTAGGGGCCCGGAACACCGGGGAGCTGTTTTTT. Encoded protein: CASSQALGARNTGELFF.

This chain connects TRBV6-1 to TRBJ2-7, with 11 bases matching TRBD1. J was trimmed by 6 bases and V by 1 base; bases with no gene match: 8. The CDR3 spans 16 residues. The germline CDR1 and CDR2 sequences are MNHNS and SASEGT. CDR3 nucleotides: TGTGCCAGCAGTGAAGTAGGGTGGGGGACAGGGGGCGAGCAGTACGTC. Amino acids: CASSEVGWGTGGEQYV.